These 22 T cell receptor beta chains were sequenced from one sample in a study of cytomegalovirus exposure and HLA in healthy donors. The PCR contained 60 Vbeta and 13 Jbeta primers. The method was immunoSEQ multiplex PCR; TCRdb's version includes in-frame clones alone and lacks a portion of them. The sample yields more than 95,000 clones, about 80% seen once. The sequenced sample consisted of PBMCs. Receptors were obtained from a man aged 25-45 years in good health and CMV-seropositive.

The chain links TRBV7-8 to TRBJ1-2, with 10 bases lining up with TRBD1. This CDR3 region has 20 residues. V was clipped by 0 bases and J by 0 bases; unmatched bases: 13. Per the germline V gene, CDR1 is SGHVS and CDR2 is FQNEAQ. CDR3 region: CASSLAFRDRGLIANYGYTF. Here the CDR3 DNA reads TGTGCCAGCAGCTTAGCCTTTCGGGACAGGGGCCTAATTGCTAACTATGGCTACACCTTC.

This clone was seen just once. V usage is TRBV6-4 and J usage is TRBJ1-1, with unresolved D. The germline V gene encodes CDR1 MRHNA and CDR2 SNTAGT. Trimming took 2 bases from V and 1 from J, leaving 5 bases between them. This CDR3 region has 13 residues. CDR3 bases: TGTGCCAGCAGTGACCGAGAGAACACTGAAGCTTTCTTT. Its translation is CASSDRENTEAFF.

The chain joins TRBV2 to TRBJ2-1; the D gene is possibly TRBD2 (5 bases). The CDR3 is 11 amino acids. Germline loops: CDR1 SNHLY, CDR2 FYNNEI. Trimming took 1 base from V and 12 from J, leaving 7 bases between them. CDR3 amino acids: CASSEGGWQFF. The CDR3 region has the DNA TGTGCCAGCAGTGAAGGAGGGTGGCAGTTCTTC.

For the CDR3, the DNA is TGCAGCGTTCGACAGGACAGGTGGTCCGAGCAGTACTTC. Amino acid sequence: CSVRQDRWSEQYF. This rearrangement joins TRBV29-1 to TRBJ2-7; 7 nucleotides align to TRBD1. V shed 5 bases, J shed 6 bases, and the junction held 10 bases outside the gene matches. This CDR3 has 13 amino acids. The V gene's germline CDR1 is SQVTM and CDR2 ANQGSEA.

The chain uses TRBV6-1 and TRBJ1-6; 7 nucleotides agree with TRBD1. The junction had 8 bases not matched to a gene; V was cut back by 8 bases and J by 7 bases. The CDR3 totals 14 residues. The germline V gene has CDR1 MNHNS and CDR2 SASEGT. As DNA, the CDR3 is TGTGCCAGCTTAAACCGGGACAGAAATTCACCCCTCCACTTT. It is translated as CASLNRDRNSPLHF.

The J gene is TRBJ2-5, the V gene TRBV5-1; 7 nucleotides match TRBD1. This CDR3 has 13 residues. The junction had 4 bases not matched to a gene; V was cut back by 4 bases and J by 4 bases. The germline CDR1 and CDR2 sequences are SGHRS and YFSETQ. The CDR3 region has the DNA TGCGCCAGCAGCCCGAACAGGGGAGAGACCCAGTACTTC. This translates into CASSPNRGETQYF.

This chain links TRBV18 with TRBJ1-2, with TRBD1 identical over 8 bases. V lost 2 bases to trimming and J lost 0 bases; unmatched junction nucleotides: 11. Germline assignment: CDR1 KGHSH and CDR2 LQKENI. The CDR3 is made up of 18 amino acids. CDR3 region: CASSPRWAGGESNYGYTF. CDR3 in DNA: TGTGCCAGCTCACCAAGGTGGGCAGGGGGCGAGTCTAACTATGGCTACACCTTC.

A few counts support this clone. The genes are TRBV6-1 and TRBJ2-7; perhaps TRBD1 as D (6 bases). V was clipped by 6 bases and J by 0 bases, with 15 bases between them. This CDR3 region has 15 residues. Germline assignment: CDR1 MNHNS and CDR2 SASEGT. The CDR3 nucleotides read TGTGCCAGCAGACTCGGGACATTAATCTCCTACGAGCAGTACTTC. Its translation: CASRLGTLISYEQYF.

The J gene is TRBJ2-1, the V gene TRBV27; 7 nucleotides agree with TRBD1. Per germline, CDR1 MNHEY and CDR2 SMNVEV (reference sequence). This CDR3 has 14 amino acids. V lost 8 bases and J lost 6; bases outside the gene matches: 10. The CDR3 bases are TGTGCCAGCTCCCCCGGGACAGTTCCCAATGAGCAGTTCTTC. Translated: CASSPGTVPNEQFF.

J is TRBJ1-5 and V is TRBV19, with 8 bases aligning to TRBD1. Trimming took 6 bases from V and 0 from J; bases not matched to a gene: 13. The CDR3 spans 18 residues. Looked up from germline, CDR1 is LNHDA and CDR2 is SQIVND (reference sequence). The CDR3 bases are TGTGCCAGTAGAGTGAGGGGACAGGAGGTTTTTAGCAATCAGCCCCAGCATTTT. Protein sequence: CASRVRGQEVFSNQPQHF.

The chain recombines TRBV5-1 with TRBJ2-1; TRBD1 matches 10 bases. The junction had 10 bases not matched to a gene; V was cut back by 3 bases and J by 1 base. Germline V gene lookup returns CDR1 SGHRS and CDR2 YFSETQ. The CDR3 covers 18 residues. The CDR3 here is CASSSRRLDRGSYNEQFF. The DNA of the CDR3 is TGCGCCAGCAGCTCCCGAAGACTGGACAGGGGGTCCTACAATGAGCAGTTCTTC.

The V gene is TRBV27, the J gene TRBJ1-1, with D maybe TRBD1 (5 bases). CDR1 is MNHEY, CDR2 SMNVEV, per germline (reference sequence). The V and J ends lost 3 bases and 1 base respectively, with 6 bases between them. The length of the CDR3 is 13 residues. The CDR3 spells CASSFTGNTEAFF. CDR3 nucleotide sequence: TGTGCCAGCAGTTTTACAGGGAACACTGAAGCTTTCTTT.

The chain employs TRBV5-8 and TRBJ1-5; 7 bases agree with TRBD1. The CDR3 extends over 14 amino acids. Per germline, CDR1 SGHTS and CDR2 YDEGEE. V dropped 3 bases and J dropped 5; count of bases not matched to a gene: 5. The CDR3 coding sequence is TGTGCCAGCAGCTCCGGGACAGCAGATCAGCCCCAGCATTTT. Residues: CASSSGTADQPQHF.

This clone showed up just a few times. The J gene is TRBJ1-2, the V gene TRBV11-2; 7 bases are a match to TRBD1. CDR1 is SGHAT and CDR2 is FQNNGV in the germline V gene. The CDR3 extends over 15 amino acids. V trimming: 1 base; J trimming: 4 bases; junction bases outside the gene matches: 6. The CDR3 region has the DNA TGTGCCAGCAGCTTAGGAGCCAGGGGGAGCTATGGCTACACCTTC. It specifies CASSLGARGSYGYTF.

The chain couples TRBV2 to TRBJ2-5; tentatively, D is TRBD1 (6 bases). V was pared by 6 bases and J by 3 bases, with 8 bases between. The CDR3 totals 12 residues. Per the germline V gene, CDR1 is SNHLY and CDR2 is FYNNEI. The DNA of the CDR3 is TGTGCCAGCAGCTCAGGGGAAGAGACCCAGTACTTC. Translation gives CASSSGEETQYF.

The V and J genes are TRBV5-1 and TRBJ2-5, with D possibly TRBD1 on 6 matching bases. The ends were cut back, 4 bases at V and 5 bases at J, with 27 bases in the middle. Germline V CDR1 and CDR2: SGHRS, YFSETQ. The CDR3 loop spans 18 amino acids. For the CDR3, the DNA is TGCGCCAGCAGCCAAAGACGTTGGATAAGCAGGGGTTGGGAGACCCAGTACTTC. It codes for CASSQRRWISRGWETQYF.

The chain joins TRBV29-1 to TRBJ2-3; no clear D gene. The germline V gene has CDR1 SQVTM and CDR2 ANQGSEA. The CDR3 has 14 residues. The V end lost 7 bases, the J end lost 0 bases, and 14 bases lay between the germline ends. CDR3 region: CSAVAFVSTDTQYF. The DNA of the CDR3 is TGCAGCGCCGTCGCGTTTGTTAGCACAGATACGCAGTATTTT.

The rearrangement uses TRBV14 and TRBJ1-1; D unresolved. In germline, CDR1 is SGHDN, CDR2 FVKESK. Trimming removed 2 bases at V and 9 bases at J, with 13 bases between. The CDR3 loop spans 13 amino acids. This chain's CDR3 is CASSQILTAQAFF. The CDR3 bases are TGTGCCAGCAGCCAAATCTTAACCGCGCAAGCTTTCTTT.

This clone was observed a few times. The chain is built from TRBV4-1 and TRBJ2-1; TRBD2 matches 7 bases. CDR1 MGHRA and CDR2 YSYEKL come from the germline V gene. The CDR3 is 16 residues long. V shed 2 bases and J 3 bases; nucleotides not matched to a gene: 7. Here the CDR3 DNA reads TGCGCCAGCAGCCAACCACGACTAGCAGTCTACAATGAGCAGTTCTTC. This translates into CASSQPRLAVYNEQFF.

This clone was observed a single time. The V and J genes are TRBV11-2 and TRBJ1-6; D might be TRBD1 (6 bases). The germline V and J ends were trimmed by 0 bases and 10 bases, with 7 bases remaining between them. This CDR3 contains 13 residues. Germline assignment: CDR1 SGHAT and CDR2 FQNNGV. The CDR3 region is CASSLEGGSPLHF. CDR3 bases: TGTGCCAGCAGCTTAGAAGGGGGATCACCCCTCCACTTT.

The chain recombines TRBV27 with TRBJ1-2; D unresolved. Looked up from germline, CDR1 is MNHEY and CDR2 is SMNVEV (reference sequence). V shed 2 bases and J shed 4 bases, with 11 bases lying between them. The CDR3 length is 14 residues. The CDR3 coding sequence is TGTGCCAGCAGTTTAGGTCAGACTTCCTATGGCTACACCTTC. Protein sequence: CASSLGQTSYGYTF.

The V and J genes are TRBV2 and TRBJ1-3; TRBD1 might be the D (6 bases). With 5 bases removed from V and 4 bases from J, the gap between germline ends came to 12 bases. Germline values: CDR1 SNHLY, CDR2 FYNNEI. This CDR3 spans 14 amino acids. In DNA, the CDR3 is TGTGCCAGCAGTAAGACAGGCTCGGGAAACACCATATATTTT. Its translation is CASSKTGSGNTIYF.